This T cell receptor (beta chain) was recorded in a study of response to subunit inactivated influenza vaccine. Study findings and constraints: Few new T cells, the authors suggested, are recruited by each seasonal influenza vaccination.

A single record per CDR3 protein comes from TCRdb applying MiXCR to the RT-PCR reads. Here the sample spans about 240,000 distinct CDR3 sequences, 12% being singletons. In regard to this clonotype: Its antigen is as yet unknown.

V dropped 0 bases and J dropped 9 bases, with 13 bases sitting between them. There are 14 residues in the CDR3. CDR1 SGDLS and CDR2 YYNGEE come from the germline V gene. The sample here was non-naive T cells sorted from PBMCs, taken 14 days before vaccination. The clonotype was recovered from a man aged 50 to 60 who received an inactivated influenza vaccine. V gene TRBV9 combines with J gene TRBJ2-1; D is tentatively TRBD1 or TRBD2 (5 bases each). The CDR3 loop reads CASSVVRDEGEQFF. The CDR3 DNA sequence: TGTGCCAGCAGCGTAGTCCGGGACGAAGGTGAGCAGTTCTTC.